The present T cell receptor beta chain was sequenced within a study of T cell responses to AZD1222 COVID-19 vaccine. Study-wide points: The study found Spike-specific TCR breadth and depth rose after two AZD1222 doses. Donors skewed white British and female; clonal diversity was possibly underestimated.

With respect to this clone: Its antigen is as yet unknown.

Using immunoSEQ multiplex PCR, the repertoire was profiled, and TCRdb retains in-frame clones only, with some absent. The sample comprises 110,000 to 150,000 clones, 75% to 90% of which are singletons, and around 8.6% rests with the top ten. This sample comprised peripheral blood, obtained on day 0 of AZD1222 vaccination. The TCR comes from an adult in good health.

The chain's CDR3 is CASSSRDTEAFF. The CDR3 DNA reads TGTGCCAGCAGCTCCCGGGACACTGAAGCTTTCTTT. The chain couples TRBV11-2 to TRBJ1-1, with D uncertain. V shed 4 bases and J shed 3 bases, with 6 bases lying between them. The CDR3 extends over 12 amino acids. Germline CDR1 reads SGHAT; CDR2 reads FQNNGV.